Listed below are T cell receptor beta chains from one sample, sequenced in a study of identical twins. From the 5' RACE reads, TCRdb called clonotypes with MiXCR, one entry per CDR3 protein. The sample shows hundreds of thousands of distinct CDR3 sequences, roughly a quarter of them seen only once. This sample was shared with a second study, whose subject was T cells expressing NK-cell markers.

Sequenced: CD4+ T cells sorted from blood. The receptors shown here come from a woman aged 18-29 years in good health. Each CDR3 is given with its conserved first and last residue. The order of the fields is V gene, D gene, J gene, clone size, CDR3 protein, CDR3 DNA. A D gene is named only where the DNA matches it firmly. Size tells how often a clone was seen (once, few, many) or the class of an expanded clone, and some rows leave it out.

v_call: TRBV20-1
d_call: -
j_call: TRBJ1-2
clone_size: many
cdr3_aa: CSASQYGYTF
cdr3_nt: TGCAGTGCTAGTCAGTATGGCTACACCTTC

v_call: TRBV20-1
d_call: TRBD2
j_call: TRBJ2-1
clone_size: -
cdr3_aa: CSARVRLAGPLVRKNEQFF
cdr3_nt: TGCAGTGCTAGAGTACGTCTAGCGGGGCCTCTAGTACGCAAGAATGAGCAGTTCTTC

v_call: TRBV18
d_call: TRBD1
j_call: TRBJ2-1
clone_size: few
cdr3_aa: CASSPGTGSHNEQFF
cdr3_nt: TGTGCCAGCTCACCTGGGACAGGGTCACACAATGAGCAGTTCTTC

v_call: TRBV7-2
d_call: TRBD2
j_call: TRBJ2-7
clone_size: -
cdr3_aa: CASSKLAGVNYEQYF
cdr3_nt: TGTGCCAGCAGCAAATTAGCGGGGGTAAACTACGAGCAGTACTTC

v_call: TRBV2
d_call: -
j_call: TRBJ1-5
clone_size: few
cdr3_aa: CASGDNQPQHF
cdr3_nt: TGTGCCAGCGGGGACAATCAGCCCCAGCATTTT

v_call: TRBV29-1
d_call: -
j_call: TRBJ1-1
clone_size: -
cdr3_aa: CSVRRENTEAFF
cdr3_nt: TGCAGCGTCCGCAGAGAGAACACTGAAGCTTTCTTT

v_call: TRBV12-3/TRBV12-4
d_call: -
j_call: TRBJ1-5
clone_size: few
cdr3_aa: CASSPSGSRNQPQHF
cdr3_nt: TGTGCCAGCAGTCCCTCCGGGTCCCGCAATCAGCCCCAGCATTTT

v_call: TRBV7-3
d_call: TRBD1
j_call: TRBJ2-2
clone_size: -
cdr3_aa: CASNSGQGRGELFF
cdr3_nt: TGTGCCAGCAACTCGGGACAGGGTAGAGGGGAGCTGTTTTTT

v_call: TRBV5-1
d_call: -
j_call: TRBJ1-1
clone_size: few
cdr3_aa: CASSFIMNTEAFF
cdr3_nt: TGCGCCAGCAGCTTCATCATGAACACTGAAGCTTTCTTT

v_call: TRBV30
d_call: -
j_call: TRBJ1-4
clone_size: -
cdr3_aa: CAWSFYNEKLFF
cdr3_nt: TGTGCCTGGAGCTTCTATAATGAAAAACTGTTTTTT

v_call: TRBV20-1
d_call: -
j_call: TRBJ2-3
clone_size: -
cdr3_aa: CSARVNRESTQYF
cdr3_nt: TGCAGTGCTAGAGTCAATCGGGAGTCTACGCAGTATTTT

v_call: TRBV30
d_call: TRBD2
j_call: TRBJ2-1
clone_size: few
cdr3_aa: CAWSSGTSGGPNEQFF
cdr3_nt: TGTGCCTGGAGTTCCGGGACTAGCGGGGGTCCCAATGAGCAGTTCTTC

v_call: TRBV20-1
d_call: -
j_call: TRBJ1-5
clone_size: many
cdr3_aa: CSARVSNQPQHF
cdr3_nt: TGCAGTGCGCGGGTTAGCAATCAGCCCCAGCATTTT

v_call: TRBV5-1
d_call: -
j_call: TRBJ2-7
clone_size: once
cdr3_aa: CASRPTATYEQYF
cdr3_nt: TGCGCCAGCAGACCGACAGCGACTTACGAGCAGTACTTC

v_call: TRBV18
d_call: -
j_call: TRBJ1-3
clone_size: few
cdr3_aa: CASLGASGNTIYF
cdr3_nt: TGTGCCAGCTTGGGGGCATCTGGAAACACCATATATTTT

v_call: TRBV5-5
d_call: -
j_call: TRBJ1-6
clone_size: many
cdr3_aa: CASSLMSGPSSPLHF
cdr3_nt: TGTGCCAGCAGCTTAATGTCCGGTCCGAGTTCACCCCTCCACTTT

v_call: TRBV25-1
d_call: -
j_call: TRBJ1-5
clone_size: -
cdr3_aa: CASRIQPQHF
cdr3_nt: TGTGCCAGCAGAATCCAGCCCCAGCATTTT

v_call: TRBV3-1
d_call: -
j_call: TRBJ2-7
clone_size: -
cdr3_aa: CASSLMGGANAYEQYF
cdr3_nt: TGTGCCAGCAGCCTCATGGGGGGGGCCAACGCCTACGAGCAGTACTTC

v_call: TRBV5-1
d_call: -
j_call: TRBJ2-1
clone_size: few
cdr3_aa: CASSLMTGNEQFF
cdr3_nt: TGCGCCAGCAGCTTGATGACAGGAAATGAGCAGTTCTTC

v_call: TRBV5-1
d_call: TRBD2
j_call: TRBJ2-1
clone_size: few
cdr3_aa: CASSKQGVAGGAFLGEQFF
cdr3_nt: TGCGCCAGCAGTAAACAGGGGGTAGCGGGAGGGGCCTTCCTTGGTGAGCAGTTCTTC

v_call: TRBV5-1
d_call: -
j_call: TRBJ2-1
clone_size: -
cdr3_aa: CASSLNLRGGGLNEQFF
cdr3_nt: TGCGCCAGCAGCTTGAATTTGAGGGGGGGCGGGCTCAATGAGCAGTTCTTC

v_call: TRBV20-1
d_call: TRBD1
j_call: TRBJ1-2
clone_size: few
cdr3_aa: CSAEPEGAVYGYTF
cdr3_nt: TGCAGTGCCGAGCCCGAGGGGGCGGTTTATGGCTACACCTTC

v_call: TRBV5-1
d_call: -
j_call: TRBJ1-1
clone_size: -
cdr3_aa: CASKVEVNTEAFF
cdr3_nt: TGCGCCAGCAAGGTCGAAGTGAACACTGAAGCTTTCTTT

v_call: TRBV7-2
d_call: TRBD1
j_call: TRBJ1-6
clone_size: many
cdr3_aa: CASSPLWAGQGNSPLHF
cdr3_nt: TGTGCCAGCAGCCCCCTTTGGGCGGGACAGGGTAATTCACCCCTCCACTTT

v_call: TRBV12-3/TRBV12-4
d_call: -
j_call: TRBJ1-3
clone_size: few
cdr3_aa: CASSPGGAFTGNTIYF
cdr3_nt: TGTGCCAGCAGCCCCGGGGGGGCTTTTACTGGAAACACCATATATTTT

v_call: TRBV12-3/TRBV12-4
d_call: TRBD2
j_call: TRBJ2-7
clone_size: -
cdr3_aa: CASGRLAGGSYEQYF
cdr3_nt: TGTGCCAGCGGTCGACTAGCGGGGGGATCCTACGAGCAGTACTTC

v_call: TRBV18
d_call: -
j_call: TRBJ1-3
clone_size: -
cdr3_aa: CASTRTVGNTIYF
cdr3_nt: TGTGCCAGCACCAGGACAGTTGGAAACACCATATATTTT

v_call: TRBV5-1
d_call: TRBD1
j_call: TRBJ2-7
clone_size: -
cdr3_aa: CASSSDLGRQGTYEQYF
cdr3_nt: TGCGCCAGCAGCTCCGATTTGGGTCGACAGGGGACCTACGAGCAGTACTTC

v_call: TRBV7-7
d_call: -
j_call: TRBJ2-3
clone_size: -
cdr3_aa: CASSPAGGTQYF
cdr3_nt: TGTGCCAGCAGCCCCGCTGGGGGTACGCAGTATTTT

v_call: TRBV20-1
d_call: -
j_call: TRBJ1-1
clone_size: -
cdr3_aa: CSAGTWNTEAFF
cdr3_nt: TGCAGTGCTGGTACGTGGAACACTGAAGCTTTCTTT

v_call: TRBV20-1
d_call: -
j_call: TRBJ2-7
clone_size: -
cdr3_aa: CSASNFPAFYEQYF
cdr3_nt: TGCAGTGCCTCGAATTTCCCGGCCTTCTACGAGCAGTACTTC

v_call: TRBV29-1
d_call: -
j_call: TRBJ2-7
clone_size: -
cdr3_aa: CSVEGGVREQYF
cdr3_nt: TGCAGCGTTGAAGGGGGGGTACGCGAGCAGTACTTC

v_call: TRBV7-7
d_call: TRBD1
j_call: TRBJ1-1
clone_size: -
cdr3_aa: CASSPRTGDTEAFF
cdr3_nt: TGTGCTAGCAGCCCCAGAACAGGGGACACTGAAGCTTTCTTT

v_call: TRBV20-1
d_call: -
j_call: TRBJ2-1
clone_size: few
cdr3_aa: CSASRNNEQFF
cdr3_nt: TGCAGTGCTAGTCGGAACAATGAGCAGTTCTTC

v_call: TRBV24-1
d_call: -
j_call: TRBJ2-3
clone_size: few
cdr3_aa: CATSDPSGTDTQYF
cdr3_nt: TGTGCCACCAGTGATCCTTCAGGCACAGATACGCAGTATTTT

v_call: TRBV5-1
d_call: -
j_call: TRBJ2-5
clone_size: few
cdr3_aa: CASSLIGPEETQYF
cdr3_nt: TGCGCCAGCAGCTTGATCGGCCCGGAAGAGACCCAGTACTTC

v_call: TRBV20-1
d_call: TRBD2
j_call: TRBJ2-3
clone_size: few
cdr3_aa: CSARGLADRTDTQYF
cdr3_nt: TGCAGTGCTAGGGGACTAGCGGATCGCACAGATACGCAGTATTTT

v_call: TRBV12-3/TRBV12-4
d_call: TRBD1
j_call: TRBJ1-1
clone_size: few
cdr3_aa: CASSRTGVWAFF
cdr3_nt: TGTGCCAGCAGTCGGACAGGGGTTTGGGCTTTCTTT

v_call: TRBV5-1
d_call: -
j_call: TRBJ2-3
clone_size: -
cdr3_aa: CASSLARGAEVGTDTQYF
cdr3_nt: TGCGCCAGCAGCTTGGCTCGGGGCGCAGAAGTCGGCACAGATACGCAGTATTTT

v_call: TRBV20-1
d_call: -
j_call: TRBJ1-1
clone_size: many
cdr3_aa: CSARRLRASATEAFF
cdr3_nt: TGCAGTGCTAGAAGACTCCGGGCTTCGGCCACTGAAGCTTTCTTT

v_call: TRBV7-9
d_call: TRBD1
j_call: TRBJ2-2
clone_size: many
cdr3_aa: CASSAGTGATGELFF
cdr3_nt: TGTGCCAGCAGCGCCGGGACAGGGGCCACCGGGGAGCTGTTTTTT

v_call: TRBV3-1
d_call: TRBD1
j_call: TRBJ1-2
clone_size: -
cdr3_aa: CASSQETGVHGYTF
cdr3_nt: TGTGCCAGCAGCCAAGAGACAGGGGTGCATGGCTACACCTTC

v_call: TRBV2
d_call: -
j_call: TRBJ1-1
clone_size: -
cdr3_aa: CASGGGEYTEAFF
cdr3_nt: TGTGCCAGCGGGGGGGGGGAGTACACTGAAGCTTTCTTT

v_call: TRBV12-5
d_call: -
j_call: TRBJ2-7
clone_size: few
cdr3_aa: CASELSQYF
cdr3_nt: TGTGCTAGTGAGCTGTCTCAGTACTTC

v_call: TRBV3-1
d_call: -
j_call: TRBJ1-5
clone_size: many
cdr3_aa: CASSQDRDQPQHF
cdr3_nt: TGTGCCAGCAGCCAAGATCGGGATCAGCCCCAGCATTTT

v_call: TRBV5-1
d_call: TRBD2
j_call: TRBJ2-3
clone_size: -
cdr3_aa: CASSFGTSGSTDTQYF
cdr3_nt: TGCGCCAGCAGCTTCGGGACTAGCGGTAGCACAGATACGCAGTATTTT

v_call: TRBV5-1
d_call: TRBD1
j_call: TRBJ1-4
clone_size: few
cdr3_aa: CASSDRDRGKLFF
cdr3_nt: TGCGCCAGCAGCGACCGGGACAGGGGTAAACTGTTTTTT

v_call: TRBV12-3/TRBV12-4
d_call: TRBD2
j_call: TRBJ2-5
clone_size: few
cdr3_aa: CASSPTSVGETQYF
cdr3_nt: TGTGCCAGCAGCCCGACTAGCGTGGGAGAGACCCAGTACTTC

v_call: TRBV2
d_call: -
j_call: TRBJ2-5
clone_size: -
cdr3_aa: CASSNRAERLIAQETQYF
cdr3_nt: TGTGCCAGCAGTAATCGAGCGGAGCGCCTAATAGCGCAAGAGACCCAGTACTTC

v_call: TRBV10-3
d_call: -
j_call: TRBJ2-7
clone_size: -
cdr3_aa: CAIKIEQYF
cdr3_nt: TGTGCCATCAAGATCGAGCAGTACTTC

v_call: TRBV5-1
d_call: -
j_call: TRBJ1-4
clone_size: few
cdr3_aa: CASGRTAGDEKLFF
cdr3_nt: TGCGCCAGCGGTCGGACGGCCGGGGATGAAAAACTGTTTTTT

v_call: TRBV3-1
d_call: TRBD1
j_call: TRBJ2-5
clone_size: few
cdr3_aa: CASSQSEGAGTQYF
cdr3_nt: TGTGCCAGCAGCCAATCTGAGGGGGCTGGGACCCAGTACTTC

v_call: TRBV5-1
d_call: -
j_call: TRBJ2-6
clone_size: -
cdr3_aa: CASSSAGANVLTF
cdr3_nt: TGCGCCAGCAGCTCGGCTGGGGCCAACGTCCTGACTTTC

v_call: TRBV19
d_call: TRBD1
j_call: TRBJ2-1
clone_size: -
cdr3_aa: CASKDREVQFF
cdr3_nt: TGTGCCAGTAAAGACAGGGAAGTACAGTTCTTC